The clone carrying this T cell receptor (beta chain) has only a few counts. What it recognizes is unknown. The V segment lost 7 bases and the J segment 8 bases; nucleotides outside the gene matches: 14. This CDR3 region has 15 residues. In germline, CDR1 is MNHEY, CDR2 SMNVEV (reference sequence). The entry originates in a study of T-cell memory formation after mild COVID-19. Study context: TCR clusters were largely donor specific. General study findings and limits: Day 37-peaking second-wave clones had unconfirmed SARS-CoV-2 specificity. Contracting clones, day 15 to 85, had balanced CD4/CD8, and later expanders favored CD4+.

TCRdb re-derived calls from the 5' RACE reads in MiXCR, one entry per CDR3 protein. Of roughly 580,000 distinct CDR3 sequences listed, 18% are singletons. Sequenced material: PBMCs or a T cell subset sorted from them (not recorded which). The receptor comes from an adult woman who had mild COVID-19 (a few samples of this study predate the infection). Cell type and time point are not known. V gene TRBV27 combines with J gene TRBJ1-2; 9 bases fit TRBD1. The CDR3 protein is CASTLLTGGTEGYTF. In DNA form, the CDR3 reads TGTGCCAGCACTCTCTTGACAGGGGGGACAGAAGGCTACACCTTC.